This T cell receptor (beta chain) is from a study of sequential checkpoint blockade in melanoma. Indicated treatment: randomized to nivolumab then ipilimumab (arm A) or the reverse (arm B). Deletions cut 4 bases from V and 4 bases from J, with 10 bases between. CDR1 and CDR2 from the germline V gene are MNHEY and SVGAGI. The length of the CDR3 is 13 residues. Measured with immunoSEQ multiplex PCR; TCRdb has only the in-frame clones, and not every one. The sample records tens of thousands of clones, around 88% being singletons. The material sequenced was CD8+ T cells sorted from blood (inferred from file names), taken from a patient given nivolumab and ipilimumab in sequence. This TCR came from a human donor with melanoma. The chain has TRBV6-5 and TRBJ1-2; no clear D gene. CDR3 loop: CASSSALSYGYTF. The DNA of the CDR3 is TGTGCCAGCAGTTCCGCTCTCAGCTATGGCTACACCTTC.